The rows below give T cell receptor beta chains drawn from one sample of a study of blood T cell repertoires in COVID-19. TCRdb keeps only in-frame clones here, not all; method: immunoSEQ multiplex PCR. This table has some 310,000 clones, 90% appearing once. Sequenced: peripheral blood. Receptors originate from a woman between 35 and 50 years old with COVID-19, enrolled during active disease. Both conserved end residues are trimmed from each CDR3. For some rows the clone size is stated as once, few or many, or as a class when expanded; others skip it.

TRBJ1-5 NA TRBV30 AWSEGRGLQPQH
TRBJ2-1 NA TRBV7-8 ASSHKRGGYNEQF
TRBJ1-6 NA TRBV28 ASSTRTKRSPLH
TRBJ2-3 NA TRBV3-1/TRBV3-2 ASSHGLAGVKADTQY
TRBJ1-1 once TRBV2 ARSQGEGTEAF
TRBJ1-4 NA TRBV30 AWSVRQWGRGTNEKLF
TRBJ2-7 NA TRBV18 ASSPLVLAGVTYEQY
TRBJ1-5 NA TRBV7-6 ASSPSPRGSNQPQH
TRBJ1-4 NA TRBV18 ASSPLKEGRVGEKLF
TRBJ2-3 NA TRBV28 ASSLRSGGLDTQY
TRBJ2-5 NA TRBV15 ATSRGGNSNQETQY
TRBJ1-2 NA TRBV5-8 ASSTDRLIDGYT
TRBJ2-7 NA TRBV18 ASSPPPGSYEQY
TRBJ1-6 NA TRBV7-2 ASSLNNSPLH
TRBJ1-5 NA TRBV3-1/TRBV3-2 ASSRQGADQPQH
TRBJ1-2 NA TRBV7-9 ASSLEAGGYGYT
TRBJ1-6 NA TRBV4-1 ASSQVGTNSPLH
TRBJ2-5 NA TRBV14 ASSQVLAGAETQY
TRBJ2-1 NA TRBV5-4 ASSYRLAGGEQF
TRBJ2-1 NA TRBV19 ASSVAGGSPNEQF
TRBJ1-5 NA TRBV18 ASSPQNLGGRGQPQH
TRBJ2-4 NA TRBV6-5 ASSRQSIGKNIQY
TRBJ2-7 NA TRBV30 AWAGQFPYEQY
TRBJ2-7 NA TRBV6-5 ASSYGTGGGNEQY
TRBJ2-3 NA TRBV6-5 ASSYWDRATDTQY
TRBJ1-1 NA TRBV28 ASPPSGVANTEAF
TRBJ2-1 NA TRBV18 ASSPSRQGEGEQF
TRBJ2-3 NA TRBV19 ASTGFGRDTQY
TRBJ1-1 NA TRBV5-6 ASSLYQGSNTEAF
TRBJ1-3 NA TRBV7-9 ASSTSGNTIY
TRBJ1-1 NA TRBV29-1 SVATGQGGFMNTEAF
TRBJ1-5 NA TRBV19 ASMPPWTGKGSNQPQH